A single sample is the source of the 29 T cell receptor beta chains below, sequenced in a study of T cell responses to AZD1222 COVID-19 vaccine. The protocol was immunoSEQ multiplex PCR, while the TCRdb copy is restricted to in-frame clones and leaves out a portion. The table includes more than 85,000 clones, 82% detected once. This material consisted of peripheral blood, taken on day 0 of AZD1222 vaccination. The receptors originated from an adult in good health.

This chain connects TRBV3-1 (or the pseudogene TRBV3-2) to TRBJ1-1; D perhaps matches TRBD1 (5 bases). Trimming shortened V by 3 bases and J by 4 bases, and 15 bases separated the two germline ends. The CDR3 loop spans 15 amino acids. The germline gives CDR1 LGHDT, CDR2 YNNKEL (reference sequence). This chain's CDR3 is CASSHRGGRTTEAFF. The CDR3 DNA reads as TGTGCCAGCAGCCACCGTGGGGGTCGCACCACTGAAGCTTTCTTT.

About this clone: The sample has other DNA sequences that encode this CDR3 too. V usage is TRBV5-1 and J usage is TRBJ2-3, with TRBD2 as a possible D gene (5 bases). Germline values: CDR1 SGHRS, CDR2 YFSETQ. The CDR3 runs to 15 residues. The V and J ends lost 1 base and 1 base respectively, with 10 bases between them. The CDR3 nucleotides read TGCGCCAGCAGCTTGCGAGGGCTTGGCACAGATACGCAGTATTTT. This sequence encodes CASSLRGLGTDTQYF.

The rearrangement links TRBV10-3 to TRBJ2-1, with 8 bases that match TRBD2. Germline V gene sequence: CDR1 ENHRY, CDR2 SYGVKD. The CDR3 is 14 residues long. V lost 4 bases, J lost 1 base, and 0 bases stayed unmatched. CDR3 sequence: CAISVAGSYNEQFF. CDR3 DNA: TGTGCCATCAGTGTAGCGGGGTCCTACAATGAGCAGTTCTTC.

J is TRBJ2-5 and V is TRBV4-3; 7 positions match TRBD2. CDR1 is LGHNA and CDR2 is YSLEER in the germline V gene. V gave up 3 bases and J gave up 1 base; unmatched junction bases: 2. The CDR3 length is 14 residues. CDR3 amino acids: CASSQGLFQETQYF. CDR3 coding DNA: TGCGCCAGCAGCCAGGGACTATTCCAAGAGACCCAGTACTTC.

The chain carries TRBV7-9 and TRBJ1-2; weak D call: TRBD1 (5 bases). Trimming took 5 bases from V and 7 from J, leaving 20 bases between them. Germline-derived CDR1 and CDR2 are SEHNR and FQNEAQ (reference sequence). The CDR3 extends over 15 amino acids. The CDR3 nucleotides are TGTGCCAGCAGCAGAAGGCCCTCGACAGAGGGTGGCTACACCTTC. Its translation is CASSRRPSTEGGYTF.

J is TRBJ1-2 and V is TRBV5-6, with 12 bases matching TRBD1. After removal of 5 bases from V and 5 bases from J, the junction contained 4 bases not matched to a gene. Germline V lookup: CDR1 SGHDT, CDR2 YYEEEE. The CDR3 consists of 14 residues. CDR3 in amino acids: CASSWDRGPYGYTF. In nucleotides, the CDR3 is TGTGCCAGCAGTTGGGACAGGGGGCCGTATGGCTACACCTTC.

The gene calls are TRBV7-9 and TRBJ1-1; no clear D gene. The germline V gene has CDR1 SEHNR and CDR2 FQNEAQ (reference sequence). V gave up 4 bases and J gave up 1 base, with 13 bases separating them. CDR3 length: 15 amino acids. The CDR3 DNA reads TGTGCCAGCAGCTCTTCGGCAGTCCGGAACACTGAAGCTTTCTTT. This gives the protein CASSSSAVRNTEAFF.

This clone occurred once. CDR3 nucleotide sequence: TGTGCCAGCAGTGCCCCCGGGACAGACTATGGCTACACCTTC. Translated, it gives CASSAPGTDYGYTF. J is TRBJ1-2 and V is TRBV6-2 or TRBV6-3, with 7 bases aligning to TRBD1. The germline CDR1 and CDR2 sequences are MNHEY and SVGEGT. The V gene end was trimmed by 5 bases and the J gene end by 3 bases; junction bases not matched to a gene: 6. The CDR3 covers 14 residues.

The chain joins TRBV11-2 to TRBJ2-1, with 10 bases aligning to TRBD2. CDR1 and CDR2 from the germline V gene are SGHAT and FQNNGV. The CDR3 is 16 amino acids. Trimming cost V 5 bases and J 7 bases; bases outside gene matches: 11. CDR3 region: CASSPLQRGGWNEQFF. CDR3 bases: TGTGCCAGCAGCCCTCTCCAGCGGGGGGGTTGGAATGAGCAGTTCTTC.

V usage is TRBV5-8 and J usage is TRBJ1-1, with 10 bases aligning to TRBD1. The CDR3 runs to 13 residues. Losses at the gene ends were 3 bases for V and 4 bases for J; bases not matched to a gene: 0. Germline assignment: CDR1 SGHTS and CDR2 YDEGEE. CDR3 coding DNA: TGTGCCAGCAGCTGGGACAGGGGCACTGAAGCTTTCTTT. This gives the protein CASSWDRGTEAFF.

This rearrangement joins TRBV10-3 to TRBJ2-7; D unclear. CDR1 is ENHRY, CDR2 SYGVKD, per germline. The V gene lost 0 bases and the J gene lost 2 bases, with 8 bases spanning the gap. CDR3 size: 14 residues. DNA for the CDR3: TGTGCCATCAGTGAGTCGGGCAGTACCTACGAGCAGTACTTC. This codes for CAISESGSTYEQYF.

This chain joins TRBV4-2 and TRBJ2-3; TRBD2 matches 14 bases. The junction had 8 bases not matched to a gene; V was cut back by 1 base and J by 2 bases. Germline V CDR1 and CDR2: LGHNA, YNFKEQ. The CDR3 loop spans 19 amino acids. The CDR3 sequence is CASSQAETSGGGTTDTQYF. DNA of the CDR3: TGTGCCAGCAGCCAAGCTGAGACTAGCGGGGGGGGGACCACAGATACGCAGTATTTT.

The J gene is TRBJ2-2, the V gene TRBV3-1 (or the pseudogene TRBV3-2), with 16 bases identical to TRBD2. CDR3 length: 18 amino acids. Per germline, CDR1 LGHDT and CDR2 YNNKEL (reference sequence). Trimming removed 6 bases from V and 5 bases from J; junction bases left unmatched: 9. Here the CDR3 DNA reads TGTGCCAGCAGTCCGGGACTAGCGGGGGGGCTCCGGACCGGGGAGCTGTTTTTT. It yields the protein CASSPGLAGGLRTGELFF.

V gene TRBV7-9 combines with J gene TRBJ1-2; D is uncertain. Per germline, CDR1 SEHNR and CDR2 FQNEAQ (reference sequence). The CDR3 is 17 residues long. V was trimmed by 1 base and J by 11 bases, leaving 26 bases between them. This chain's CDR3 is CASSLEGVGRRLLWYTF. DNA for the CDR3: TGTGCCAGCAGCTTAGAAGGAGTGGGCAGACGGCTATTGTGGTACACCTTC.

This chain links TRBV4-1 with TRBJ1-5; D is perhaps TRBD1 (6 bases). The CDR3 extends over 17 amino acids. Germline V CDR1 and CDR2: MGHRA, YSYEKL. V was shortened by 4 bases and J by 0 bases, with 16 bases between the two germline ends. Here the CDR3 DNA reads TGCGCCAGCAGCCTCCGGACGGGGGCTGATAGCAATCAGCCCCAGCATTTT. Amino acid sequence: CASSLRTGADSNQPQHF.

This rearrangement joins TRBV15 to TRBJ1-1, with D perhaps TRBD1 (5 bases). Germline CDR1 and CDR2: LNHNV and YYDKDF (reference sequence). The CDR3 length is 14 residues. V was cut by 9 bases and J by 0 bases, with 14 bases left in between. The CDR3 is CATTFRELNTEAFF. The DNA of the CDR3 is TGTGCCACGACCTTCAGGGAACTGAACACTGAAGCTTTCTTT.

This chain joins TRBV6-1 and TRBJ1-5, with no clear D. Trimming cost V 1 base and J 2 bases, with 9 bases left between them. Germline-derived CDR1 and CDR2 are MNHNS and SASEGT. This CDR3 has 15 residues. CDR3 DNA: TGTGCCAGCAGTGAAGTGGGTTGGGGCAATCAGCCCCAGCATTTT. It translates to CASSEVGWGNQPQHF.

This rearrangement joins TRBV10-2 to TRBJ2-1; no firm D call. Germline lookup yields CDR1 WSHSY and CDR2 SAAADI. The CDR3 loop spans 13 amino acids. The V end was cut by 1 base, the J end by 6 bases, with 7 bases between. The CDR3 spells CASSEYPGNEQFF. As DNA, the CDR3 is TGCGCCAGCAGTGAGTACCCTGGCAATGAGCAGTTCTTC.

In DNA form, the CDR3 reads TGTGCCAGCAGCCCTAAAGGACAGAGCTATGGCTACACCTTC. Its translation: CASSPKGQSYGYTF. The V call is TRBV7-3, the J call TRBJ1-2, with D perhaps TRBD1 (6 bases). Trimming removed 5 bases from V and 4 bases from J, with 14 bases in between. The CDR3 runs to 14 residues. Germline CDR1 reads SGHTA; CDR2 reads FQGTGA.

This sequence joins TRBV30 and TRBJ2-5; a possible D gene is TRBD2 (5 bases). Trimming stripped 5 bases from V and 8 bases from J, with 15 bases between. The length of the CDR3 is 12 residues. Germline V gene data show CDR1 as GTSNPN and CDR2 as SVGIG (reference sequence). As DNA, the CDR3 is TGTGCCTGGGGAGTAGAGACGGGAACCCAGTACTTC. This translates into CAWGVETGTQYF.

V gene TRBV5-1 combines with J gene TRBJ2-1, with TRBD2 identical over 15 bases. CDR1 and CDR2 (germline): SGHRS, YFSETQ. Trimming at V came to 4 bases and at J to 2 bases, leaving 13 bases not matched to a gene. The CDR3 sequence is 20 residues long. CDR3 DNA sequence: TGCGCCAGCAGCGATAAATCCGGGACTAGCGGGGGGCCCACCTACAATGAGCAGTTCTTC. This translates into CASSDKSGTSGGPTYNEQFF.

This chain uses TRBV2 with TRBJ1-2; D is perhaps TRBD1 (6 bases). This CDR3 has 14 residues. Per the germline V gene, CDR1 is SNHLY and CDR2 is FYNNEI. Trimming removed 6 bases at V and 4 bases at J, with 15 bases between. CDR3 amino acids: CASRDPGGGYGYTF. In DNA form, the CDR3 reads TGTGCCAGCAGAGACCCGGGGGGCGGCTATGGCTACACCTTC.

The genes are TRBV2 and TRBJ1-6, with TRBD1 identical over 10 bases. The ends lost 6 bases at V and 14 bases at J; junction bases unmatched: 10. The CDR3 totals 14 residues. CDR1 and CDR2 (germline): SNHLY, FYNNEI. The chain's CDR3 is CASRRDRGPWALHF. CDR3 nucleotides: TGTGCCAGCAGGAGGGACAGGGGCCCTTGGGCCCTCCACTTT.

This chain connects TRBV4-3 to TRBJ1-2; D possibly corresponds to TRBD1 (5 bases). With 0 bases removed from V and 4 bases from J, the gap between germline ends came to 12 bases. The CDR3 loop spans 15 amino acids. CDR1 is LGHNA and CDR2 is YSLEER in the germline V gene. For the CDR3, the DNA is TGCGCCAGCAGCCAAGATTCGGGACGGATCTATGGCTACACCTTC. Amino acids: CASSQDSGRIYGYTF.

This chain joins TRBV5-1 and TRBJ2-7; D tentatively reads TRBD1 or TRBD2 (5 bases each). The germline CDR1 and CDR2 sequences are SGHRS and YFSETQ. With 4 bases removed from V and 0 bases from J, the gap between germline ends came to 11 bases. The CDR3 is 14 residues long. CDR3 residues: CASSPGTVSYEQYF. CDR3 sequence (DNA): TGCGCCAGCAGCCCCGGGACCGTCTCCTACGAGCAGTACTTC.

The V call is TRBV7-2, the J call TRBJ2-3, with D possibly TRBD2 on 5 matching bases. Trimming removed 5 bases at V and 0 bases at J, with 12 bases between. This CDR3 is built from 15 residues. The germline CDR1 and CDR2 sequences are SGHTA and FQGNSA. CDR3 sequence reads: CASSPTIHSTDTQYF. The CDR3 coding sequence is TGTGCCAGCAGCCCGACTATCCATAGCACAGATACGCAGTATTTT.

This clone occurred a few times. The rearrangement links TRBV7-2 to TRBJ1-1, with a weak D call TRBD1 (6 bases). Trimming took 0 bases from V and 7 from J, leaving 12 bases between them. CDR1 and CDR2 (germline): SGHTA, FQGNSA. CDR3 length: 14 amino acids. CDR3 nucleotides: TGTGCCAGCAGCTTAGCGCGGATACAGGGTGAAGCTTTCTTT. This translates into CASSLARIQGEAFF.

The chain has TRBV6-2 or TRBV6-3 and TRBJ1-2; no clear D. The CDR3 sequence is 12 residues long. CDR1 and CDR2 (germline): MNHEY, SVGEGT. V lost 2 bases and J lost 4, with 5 bases in between. The CDR3 nucleotides are TGTGCCAGCAGTTACAGCATCTATGGCTACACCTTC. This translates into CASSYSIYGYTF.

The chain joins TRBV18 to TRBJ2-7, with D perhaps TRBD1 (5 bases). V was shortened by 2 bases and J by 3 bases, with 11 bases between the two germline ends. Looked up from germline, CDR1 is KGHSH and CDR2 is LQKENI. The CDR3 consists of 14 residues. The CDR3 DNA reads TGTGCCAGCTCACCATCAAAAACAGGCTACGAGCAGTACTTC. Protein sequence: CASSPSKTGYEQYF.